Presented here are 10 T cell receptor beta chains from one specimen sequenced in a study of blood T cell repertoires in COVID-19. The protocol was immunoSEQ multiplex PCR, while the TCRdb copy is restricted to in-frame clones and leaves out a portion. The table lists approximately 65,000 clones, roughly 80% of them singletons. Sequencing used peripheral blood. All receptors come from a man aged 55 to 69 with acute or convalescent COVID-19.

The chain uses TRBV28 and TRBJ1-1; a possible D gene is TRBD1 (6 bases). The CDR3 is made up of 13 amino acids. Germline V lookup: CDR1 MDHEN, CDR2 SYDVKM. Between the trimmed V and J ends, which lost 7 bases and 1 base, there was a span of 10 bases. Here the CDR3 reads CASNPGQNTEAFF. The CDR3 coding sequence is TGTGCCAGCAATCCGGGACAGAACACTGAAGCTTTCTTT.

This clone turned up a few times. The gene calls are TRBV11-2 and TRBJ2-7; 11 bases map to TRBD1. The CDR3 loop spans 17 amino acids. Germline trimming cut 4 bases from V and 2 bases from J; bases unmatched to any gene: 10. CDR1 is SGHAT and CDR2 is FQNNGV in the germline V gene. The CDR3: CASSSLGTGGKTYEQYF. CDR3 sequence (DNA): TGTGCCAGCAGCTCCCTCGGGACAGGGGGTAAAACCTACGAGCAGTACTTC.

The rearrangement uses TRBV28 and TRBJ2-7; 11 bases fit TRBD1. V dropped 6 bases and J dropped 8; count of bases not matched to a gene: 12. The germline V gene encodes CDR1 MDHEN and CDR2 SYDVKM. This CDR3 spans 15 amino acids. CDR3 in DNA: TGTGCCAGCAGCCGGACAGGGGGCCTCCTACGAAAGCAGTACTTC. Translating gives CASSRTGGLLRKQYF.

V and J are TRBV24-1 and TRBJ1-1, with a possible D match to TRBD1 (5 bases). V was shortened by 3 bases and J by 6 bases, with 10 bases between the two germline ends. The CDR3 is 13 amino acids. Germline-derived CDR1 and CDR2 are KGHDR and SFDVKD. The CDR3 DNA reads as TGTGCCACCAGTGATATTCAGGGCCCTGAAGCTTTCTTT. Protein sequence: CATSDIQGPEAFF.

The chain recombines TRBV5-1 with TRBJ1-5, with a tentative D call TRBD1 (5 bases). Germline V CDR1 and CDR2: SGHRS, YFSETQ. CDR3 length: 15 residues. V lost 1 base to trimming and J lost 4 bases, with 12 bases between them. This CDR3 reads CASSLRPGLNQPQHF. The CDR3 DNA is TGCGCCAGCAGCTTGCGGCCAGGGTTAAATCAGCCCCAGCATTTT.

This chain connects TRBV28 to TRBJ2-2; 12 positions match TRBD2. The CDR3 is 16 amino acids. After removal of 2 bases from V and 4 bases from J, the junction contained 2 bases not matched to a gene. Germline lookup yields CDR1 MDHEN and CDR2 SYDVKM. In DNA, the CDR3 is TGTGCCAGCAGTTTAGGGACTAGCGGGTTCACCGGGGAGCTGTTTTTT. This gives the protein CASSLGTSGFTGELFF. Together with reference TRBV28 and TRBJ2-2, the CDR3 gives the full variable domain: DVKVTQSSRYLVKRTGEKVFLECVQDMDHENMFWYRQDPGLGLRLIYFSYDVKMKEKGDIPEGYSVSREKKERFSLILESASTNQTSMYLCASSLGTSGFTGELFFGEGSRLTVL.

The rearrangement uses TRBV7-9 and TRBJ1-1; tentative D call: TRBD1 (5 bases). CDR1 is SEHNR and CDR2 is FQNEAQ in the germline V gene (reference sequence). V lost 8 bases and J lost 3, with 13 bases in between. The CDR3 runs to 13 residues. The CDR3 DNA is TGTGCCAGCCGCGCGACGGGGGACACTGAAGCTTTCTTT. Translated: CASRATGDTEAFF.

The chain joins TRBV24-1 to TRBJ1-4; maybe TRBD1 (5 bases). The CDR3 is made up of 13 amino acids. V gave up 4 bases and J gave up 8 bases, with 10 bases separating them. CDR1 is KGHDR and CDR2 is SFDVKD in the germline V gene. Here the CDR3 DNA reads TGTGCCACCAGTGACGGGGGTAGGGAAAAACTGTTTTTT. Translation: CATSDGGREKLFF.

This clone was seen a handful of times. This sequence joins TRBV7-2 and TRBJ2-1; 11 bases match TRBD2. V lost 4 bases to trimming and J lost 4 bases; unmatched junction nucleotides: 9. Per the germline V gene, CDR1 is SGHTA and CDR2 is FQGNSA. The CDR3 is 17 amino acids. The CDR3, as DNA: TGTGCCAGCAGCTCCCCCTGGGGACTAGCGGATTACAATGAGCAGTTCTTC. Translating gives CASSSPWGLADYNEQFF.

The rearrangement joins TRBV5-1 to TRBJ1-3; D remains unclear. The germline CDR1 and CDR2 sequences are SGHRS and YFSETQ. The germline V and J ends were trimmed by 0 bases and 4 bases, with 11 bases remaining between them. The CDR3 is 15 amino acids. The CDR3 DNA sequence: TGCGCCAGCAGCTTGGACGGCGGCTGGGGAAACACCATATATTTT. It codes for CASSLDGGWGNTIYF.